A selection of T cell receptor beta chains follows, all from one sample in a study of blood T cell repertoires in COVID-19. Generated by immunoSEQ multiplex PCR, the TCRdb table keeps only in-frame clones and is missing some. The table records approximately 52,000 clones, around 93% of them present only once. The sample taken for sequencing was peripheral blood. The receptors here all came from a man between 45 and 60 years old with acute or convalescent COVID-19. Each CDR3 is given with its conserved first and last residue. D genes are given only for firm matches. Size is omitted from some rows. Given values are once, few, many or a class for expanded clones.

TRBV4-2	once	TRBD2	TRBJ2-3	CASSQDRERGGGTQYF	TGTGCCAGCAGCCAAGATCGGGAGCGGGGGGGCGGTACGCAGTATTTT
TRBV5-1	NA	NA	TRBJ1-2	CASSHPGQAYGYTF	TGCGCCAGCAGTCATCCGGGACAAGCCTATGGCTACACCTTC
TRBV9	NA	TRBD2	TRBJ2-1	CASSVAWRGSEQFF	TGTGCCAGCAGCGTAGCTTGGCGGGGGTCTGAGCAGTTCTTC
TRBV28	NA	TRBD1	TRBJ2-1	CASSTPPGQGVSEQFF	TGTGCCAGCAGTACCCCTCCGGGACAGGGGGTGAGTGAGCAGTTCTTC
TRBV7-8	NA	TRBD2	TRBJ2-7	CASSFGAGGPWGSYEQYF	TGTGCCAGCAGCTTCGGAGCGGGGGGGCCTTGGGGCTCCTACGAGCAGTACTTC
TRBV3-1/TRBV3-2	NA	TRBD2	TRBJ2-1	CASSHLAGGHNEQFF	TGTGCCAGCAGCCATCTAGCGGGGGGACACAATGAGCAGTTCTTC
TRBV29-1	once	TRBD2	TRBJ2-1	CSVVGPGASGGAEQFF	TGCAGCGTCGTCGGACCCGGGGCTAGCGGGGGGGCGGAGCAGTTCTTC
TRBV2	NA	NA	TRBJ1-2	CASREQGVDYGYTF	TGTGCCAGCAGAGAACAGGGTGTAGACTATGGCTACACCTTC
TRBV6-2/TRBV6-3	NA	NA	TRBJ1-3	CASSQTDLASGNTIYF	TGTGCCAGCAGCCAAACGGACCTAGCCTCTGGAAACACCATATATTTT
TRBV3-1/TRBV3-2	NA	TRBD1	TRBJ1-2	CASSFTGTDVYGYTF	TGTGCCAGCAGCTTCACCGGGACAGACGTCTATGGCTACACCTTC
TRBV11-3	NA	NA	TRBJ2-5	CASSLGSGQTQETQYF	TGTGCCAGCAGCTTAGGATCAGGACAGACCCAAGAGACCCAGTACTTC
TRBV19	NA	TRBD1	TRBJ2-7	CASSRTGGGYEQYF	TGTGCCAGTAGCCGAACAGGGGGCGGATACGAGCAGTACTTC
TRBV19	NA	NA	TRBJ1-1	CASSIFNRDTEAFF	TGTGCCAGTAGTATTTTCAACAGGGACACTGAAGCTTTCTTT
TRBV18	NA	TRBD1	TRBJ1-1	CASSPPSVTGQAFF	TGTGCCAGCTCACCACCATCCGTGACAGGGCAAGCTTTCTTT
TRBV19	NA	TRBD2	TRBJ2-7	CASKGVGGDTYEQYF	TGTGCCAGTAAGGGTGTCGGGGGGGACACCTACGAGCAGTACTTC
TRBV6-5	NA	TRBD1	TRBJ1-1	CASSDRGLSNTEAFF	TGTGCCAGCTCGGACAGGGGGCTGTCGAACACTGAAGCTTTCTTT
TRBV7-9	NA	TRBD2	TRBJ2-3	CASSSRPLAGGVGTDTQYF	TGTGCCAGCAGCTCCCGACCCCTAGCGGGGGGTGTGGGCACAGATACGCAGTATTTT
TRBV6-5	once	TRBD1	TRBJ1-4	CASRGQHWEKLFF	TGTGCCAGCAGGGGACAGCATTGGGAAAAACTGTTTTTT
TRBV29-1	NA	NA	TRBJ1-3	CSVTEYSGNTIYF	TGCAGCGTCACAGAGTACTCTGGAAACACCATATATTTT
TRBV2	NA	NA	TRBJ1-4	CASRLGGVNEKLFF	TGTGCCAGCAGGCTGGGGGGGGTAAATGAAAAACTGTTTTTT
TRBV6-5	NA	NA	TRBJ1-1	CASSYPEANTEAFF	TGTGCCAGCAGTTACCCTGAGGCGAACACTGAAGCTTTCTTT
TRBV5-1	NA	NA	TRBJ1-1	CASSTEGFSMNTEAFF	TGCGCCAGCAGCACGGAGGGGTTTTCCATGAACACTGAAGCTTTCTTT
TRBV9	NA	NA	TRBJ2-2	CASSGAGIVTGELFF	TGTGCCAGCAGCGGAGCAGGGATAGTGACCGGGGAGCTGTTTTTT
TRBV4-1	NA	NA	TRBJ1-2	CASSQDDRGRGYTF	TGCGCCAGCAGCCAAGATGATCGGGGGAGAGGCTACACCTTC
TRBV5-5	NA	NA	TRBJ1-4	CASSWGGATNEKLFF	TGTGCCAGCAGCTGGGGGGGAGCAACTAATGAAAAACTGTTTTTT
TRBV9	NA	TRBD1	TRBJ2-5	CASSVAQGAETQYF	TGTGCCAGCAGCGTAGCACAGGGGGCAGAGACCCAGTACTTC
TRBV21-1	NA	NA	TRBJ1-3	CASGKPRTGSGNTIYF	TGTGCCAGCGGAAAGCCCCGAACAGGCTCTGGAAACACCATATATTTT
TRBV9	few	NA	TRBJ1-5	CASSVDHSSNQPQHF	TGTGCCAGCAGCGTAGACCACAGTAGCAATCAGCCCCAGCATTTT
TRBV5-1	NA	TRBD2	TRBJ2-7	CASSTLAGERYEQYF	TGCGCCAGCAGCACACTAGCGGGGGAACGATACGAGCAGTACTTC
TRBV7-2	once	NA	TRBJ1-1	CASSLGRGGTEAFF	TGTGCCAGCAGCTTAGGGAGGGGGGGCACTGAAGCTTTCTTT
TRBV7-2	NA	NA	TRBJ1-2	CASSLLVERGYTF	TGTGCCAGCAGCTTACTGGTGGAGAGGGGCTACACCTTC
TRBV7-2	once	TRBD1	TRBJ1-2	CASSRTGSNGYTF	TGTGCCAGCAGTCGGACAGGCTCGAATGGCTACACCTTC
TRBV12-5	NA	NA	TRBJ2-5	CASGLASGTRAQETQYF	TGTGCTAGTGGTTTGGCCTCCGGGACAAGGGCGCAAGAGACCCAGTACTTC
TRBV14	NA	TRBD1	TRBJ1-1	CASSPTGQANTEAFF	TGTGCCAGCAGCCCTACGGGACAGGCGAACACTGAAGCTTTCTTT
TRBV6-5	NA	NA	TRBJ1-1	CASSNQGITEAFF	TGTGCCAGCAGTAACCAGGGAATCACTGAAGCTTTCTTT
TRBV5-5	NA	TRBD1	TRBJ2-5	CASSSTGGVQTQYF	TGTGCCAGCAGCTCCACAGGGGGTGTCCAGACCCAGTACTTC
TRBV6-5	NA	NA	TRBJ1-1	CASSSSVLNEAFF	TGTGCCAGCAGTTCATCAGTGTTAAATGAAGCTTTCTTT
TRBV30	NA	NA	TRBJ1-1	CAWSVQAARTEAFF	TGTGCCTGGAGTGTACAGGCGGCGCGCACTGAAGCTTTCTTT
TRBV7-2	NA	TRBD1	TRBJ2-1	CASSLDFDRGYNEQFF	TGTGCCAGCAGCTTAGATTTCGACAGGGGCTACAATGAGCAGTTCTTC
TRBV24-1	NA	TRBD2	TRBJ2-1	CATSDPPGTSGGDEQFF	TGTGCCACCAGTGATCCTCCCGGGACTAGCGGGGGCGATGAGCAGTTCTTC
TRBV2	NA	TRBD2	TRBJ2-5	CASSQNLETSRPYF	TGTGCCAGCAGTCAGAATCTTGAGACTAGCCGTCCCTACTTC
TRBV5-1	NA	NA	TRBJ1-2	CASSLGEAVGYGYTF	TGCGCCAGCAGCTTAGGGGAGGCTGTAGGCTATGGCTACACCTTC
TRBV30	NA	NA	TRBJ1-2	CAWMSAGGYGYTF	TGTGCCTGGATGTCAGCCGGGGGCTATGGCTACACCTTC
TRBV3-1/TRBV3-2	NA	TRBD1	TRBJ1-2	CASSQVGQGARGYTF	TGTGCCAGCAGCCAAGTCGGACAGGGGGCTCGAGGCTACACCTTC
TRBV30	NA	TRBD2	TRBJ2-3	CAWRLAGGVSTDTQYF	TGTGCCTGGAGACTAGCGGGGGGCGTTAGCACAGATACGCAGTATTTT
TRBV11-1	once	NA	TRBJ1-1	CASSLEQANTEAFF	TGTGCCAGCAGCTTAGAACAGGCCAACACTGAAGCTTTCTTT
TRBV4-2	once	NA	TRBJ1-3	CASSQDRPGMRARGNTIYF	TGTGCCAGCAGCCAAGATCGGCCGGGGATGCGTGCTAGAGGAAACACCATATATTTT
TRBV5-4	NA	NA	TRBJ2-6	CASSLDGRAFSGANVLTF	TGTGCCAGCAGCTTGGACGGCAGGGCCTTCTCTGGGGCCAACGTCCTGACTTTC